This TCR beta chain was captured by sequencing in a study of T-cell memory formation after mild COVID-19. Trimming removed 5 bases from V and 8 bases from J, with 16 bases in between. The CDR3 has 13 amino acids. Germline V gives CDR1 MNHEY, CDR2 SVGAGI. TCRdb independently ran MiXCR on the 5' RACE reads; one entry per CDR3 protein. Of around 250,000 distinct CDR3 sequences listed, 15% to 20% are singletons. In its sample, this clonotype was seen a few times. This chain uses TRBV6-5 with TRBJ2-7; D unresolved. The TCR sequence derives from a man aged 18 to 35 who had mild COVID-19 (a few samples of this study predate the infection). Cell type and time point are not known. The sample taken for sequencing was PBMCs or a T cell subset sorted from them (not recorded which). CDR3 in amino acids: CASSQSSTAKQYV. As DNA, the CDR3 is TGTGCCAGCAGTCAGTCCTCAACGGCGAAGCAGTACGTC.